These 26 T cell receptor beta chains were all obtained from the same sample, sequenced in a study of STAT5B mutations in CD4+ large granular lymphocyte leukemia. Assay used: immunoSEQ multiplex PCR; TCRdb lists only in-frame clones, some missing. The sample consists of some 29,000 clones, 60% to 85% of them appearing once. Sequencing was performed on CD4+ T cells from blood buffy coats. Source of these receptors: a human donor in good health.

The V and J genes are TRBV28 and TRBJ1-5; D not resolved. Trimming removed 5 bases from V and 5 bases from J, with 4 bases in between. This CDR3 has 11 residues. Germline-derived CDR1 and CDR2 are MDHEN and SYDVKM. This CDR3 reads CASSIDQPQHF. The CDR3 DNA is TGTGCCAGCAGTATAGATCAGCCCCAGCATTTT.

In nucleotides, the CDR3 is TGTGCCAGCAGCCTGGACAGGTTTAACTATGGCTACACCTTC. As protein: CASSLDRFNYGYTF. V gene TRBV7-2 combines with J gene TRBJ1-2, with 7 bases that match TRBD1. From germline, CDR1 is SGHTA and CDR2 FQGNSA. The length of the CDR3 is 14 residues. The ends lost 5 bases at V and 1 base at J; junction bases unmatched: 4.

The rearrangement joins TRBV7-2 to TRBJ2-3, with D perhaps matching TRBD1 or TRBD2 (6 bases each). This CDR3 has 15 amino acids. The V gene's germline CDR1 is SGHTA and CDR2 FQGNSA. The V and J ends lost 5 bases and 2 bases respectively, with 14 bases between them. CDR3 amino acids: CASSPRAGHTDTQYF. The CDR3 nucleotides read TGTGCCAGCAGCCCCAGGGCGGGACACACAGATACGCAGTATTTT.

The rearrangement uses TRBV5-1 and TRBJ2-5; D tentatively reads TRBD1 or TRBD2 (6 bases each). There are 13 residues in the CDR3. CDR1 is SGHRS, CDR2 YFSETQ, per germline. V was shortened by 5 bases and J by 1 base, with 9 bases between the two germline ends. The CDR3 coding sequence is TGCGCCAGCAGGCGGGACACCCAAGAGACCCAGTACTTC. It encodes CASRRDTQETQYF.

V gene TRBV19 combines with J gene TRBJ2-1, with D perhaps given as TRBD1 or TRBD2 (5 bases each). V gave up 1 base and J gave up 5 bases, with 15 bases separating them. The CDR3 totals 16 residues. CDR1 is LNHDA, CDR2 SQIVND, per germline (reference sequence). This chain's CDR3 is CASSIGDGGLNNEQFF. DNA for the CDR3: TGTGCCAGTAGTATAGGGGACGGCGGATTAAACAATGAGCAGTTCTTC.

This sequence joins TRBV29-1 and TRBJ1-1; no clear D. V lost 1 base and J lost 0, with 3 bases in between. From germline, CDR1 is SQVTM and CDR2 ANQGSEA. The CDR3 runs 12 residues. The CDR3 is CSVEGMNTEAFF. The CDR3 nucleotides read TGCAGCGTTGAAGGGATGAACACTGAAGCTTTCTTT.

The chain recombines TRBV5-1 with TRBJ1-1; D is uncertain. Germline V lookup: CDR1 SGHRS, CDR2 YFSETQ. The CDR3 runs 13 residues. The V end was cut by 3 bases, the J end by 2 bases, with 8 bases between. DNA of the CDR3: TGCGCCAGCAGCTCCGGGGATAACACTGAAGCTTTCTTT. It translates to CASSSGDNTEAFF. Supplemented by reference TRBV5-1 and TRBJ1-1, the full variable domain reads KAGVTQTPRYLIKTRGQQVTLSCSPISGHRSVSWYQQTPGQGLQFLFEYFSETQRNKGNFPGRFSGRQFSNSRSEMNVSTLELGDSALYLCASSSGDNTEAFFGQGTRLTVV.

The CDR3 region has the DNA TGTGCCAGCAGCGTAGGGACTGTTCCCTACGAGCAGTACTTC. This codes for CASSVGTVPYEQYF. The chain combines TRBV7-2 with TRBJ2-7, with a tentative D call TRBD2 (6 bases). The CDR3 consists of 14 residues. Germline V lookup: CDR1 SGHTA, CDR2 FQGNSA. Between the trimmed V and J ends, which lost 5 bases and 2 bases, there was a span of 13 bases.

V gene TRBV28 combines with J gene TRBJ1-2; TRBD1 is a possible D gene (5 bases). CDR1 is MDHEN, CDR2 SYDVKM, per germline. The CDR3 runs 18 residues. The germline V and J ends were trimmed by 2 bases and 1 base, with 20 bases remaining between them. The CDR3 is CASSLKPPGTTLNYGYTF. CDR3 sequence (DNA): TGTGCCAGCAGTTTAAAGCCTCCCGGGACTACCCTTAACTATGGCTACACCTTC.

The chain couples TRBV28 to TRBJ1-6, with 8 bases aligning to TRBD1. J was trimmed by 2 bases and V by 3 bases; bases with no gene match: 6. Germline V gene lookup returns CDR1 MDHEN and CDR2 SYDVKM. The CDR3 totals 17 residues. For the CDR3, the DNA is TGTGCCAGCAGTTTGTCCGGGACAGGAGCCTATAATTCACCCCTCCACTTT. Its translation: CASSLSGTGAYNSPLHF.

V gene TRBV15 combines with J gene TRBJ2-5; TRBD1 is a possible D gene (6 bases). The V gene's germline CDR1 is LNHNV and CDR2 YYDKDF (reference sequence). The CDR3 consists of 16 residues. V gave up 1 base and J gave up 5 bases, with 17 bases separating them. DNA of the CDR3: TGTGCCACCAGCAGAGCGGGTACAGGGTCATGGGAGACCCAGTACTTC. It translates to CATSRAGTGSWETQYF.

This rearrangement joins TRBV18 to TRBJ2-6; TRBD1 matches 10 bases. The J segment lost 1 base and the V segment lost 3 bases, leaving 6 bases of the junction unmatched. Germline-derived CDR1 and CDR2 are KGHSH and LQKENI. This CDR3 has 18 amino acids. The CDR3 DNA reads TGTGCCAGCTCACCGTTGACAGGGGGCTTATCTGGGGCCAACGTCCTGACTTTC. This gives the protein CASSPLTGGLSGANVLTF.

The rearrangement uses TRBV5-6 and TRBJ2-1; 9 nucleotides align to TRBD2. The germline CDR1 and CDR2 sequences are SGHDT and YYEEEE. V trimming: 6 bases; J trimming: 6 bases; junction bases outside the gene matches: 13. The CDR3 contains 16 residues. CDR3 sequence (DNA): TGTGCCAGCACTTTCCAGCGGGGGGCATTGGGCAATGAGCAGTTCTTC. Protein product: CASTFQRGALGNEQFF.

This chain joins TRBV28 and TRBJ2-2; no clear D. The length of the CDR3 is 14 residues. Trimming shortened V by 6 bases and J by 0 bases, and 8 bases separated the two germline ends. From germline, CDR1 is MDHEN and CDR2 SYDVKM. The chain's CDR3 is CASRVAANTGELFF. CDR3 nucleotide sequence: TGTGCCAGCAGAGTAGCCGCGAACACCGGGGAGCTGTTTTTT. The complete variable domain, with remaining parts taken from reference TRBV28 and TRBJ2-2, reads DVKVTQSSRYLVKRTGEKVFLECVQDMDHENMFWYRQDPGLGLRLIYFSYDVKMKEKGDIPEGYSVSREKKERFSLILESASTNQTSMYLCASRVAANTGELFFGEGSRLTVL.

The chain recombines TRBV9 with TRBJ2-3; TRBD1 matches at 8 bases. V was pared by 3 bases and J by 0 bases, with 6 bases of the junction left unmatched. Germline V CDR1 and CDR2: SGDLS, YYNGEE. This CDR3 has 16 amino acids. As DNA, the CDR3 is TGTGCCAGCAGCGCAATGACAGGGGAAAGCACAGATACGCAGTATTTT. This codes for CASSAMTGESTDTQYF.

This clone appeared a single time. DNA for the CDR3: TGTGCCAGCATGCTCCACGGGCAGCTAGGCACAGATACGCAGTATTTT. Protein: CASMLHGQLGTDTQYF. The chain couples TRBV5-4 to TRBJ2-3; D is unclear. Trimming took 6 bases from V and 1 from J, leaving 18 bases between them. The germline V gene has CDR1 SGHNT and CDR2 YYREEE (reference sequence). The CDR3 length is 16 residues.

The chain combines TRBV19 with TRBJ2-7; no reliable D call. Trimming pared 5 bases from V and 6 bases from J, leaving 11 bases between. The CDR3 runs 12 residues. Germline V CDR1 and CDR2: LNHDA, SQIVND (reference sequence). The chain's CDR3 is CASSGPPGEQYF. In DNA form, the CDR3 reads TGTGCCAGTAGTGGGCCACCCGGCGAGCAGTACTTC. The full variable domain, with the rest looked up from reference TRBV19 and TRBJ2-7, is DGGITQSPKYLFRKEGQNVTLSCEQNLNHDAMYWYRQDPGQGLRLIYYSQIVNDFQKGDIAEGYSVSREKKESFPLTVTSAQKNPTAFYLCASSGPPGEQYFGPGTRLTVT.

The rearrangement uses TRBV18 and TRBJ1-2; D might be TRBD1 (5 bases). The V and J ends lost 2 bases and 4 bases respectively, with 14 bases between them. The CDR3 runs to 15 residues. Looked up from germline, CDR1 is KGHSH and CDR2 is LQKENI. The CDR3 DNA reads TGTGCCAGCTCACCAGGGCAGGGCCGGGCCTATGGCTACACCTTC. This codes for CASSPGQGRAYGYTF.

The chain carries TRBV7-9 and TRBJ1-3; TRBD1 is a possible D gene (6 bases). Germline V gene sequence: CDR1 SEHNR, CDR2 FQNEAQ (reference sequence). Trimming took off 5 bases at V and 0 bases at J, with 20 bases between the two ends. The CDR3 runs 18 residues. The CDR3 spells CASSVNVPGVSSGNTIYF. The DNA for the CDR3 is TGTGCCAGCAGCGTAAACGTTCCAGGGGTCTCCTCTGGAAACACCATATATTTT.

The chain links TRBV7-5 to TRBJ1-5; the table's D call, TRBD1, was not checked against the DNA. TRBV7-5 counts as a pseudogene. The CDR3 is 18 residues long. The CDR3 region has the DNA TGTGTCAGAAGCTTCGCGGGACAGGGGAAGGAGCTCGTTCAGCCCCAGCATTTT. It translates to CVRSFAGQGKELVQPQHF.

The chain carries TRBV27 and TRBJ1-1; tentatively, D is TRBD1 (5 bases). The V gene lost 4 bases and the J gene lost 2 bases, with 11 bases spanning the gap. Germline loops: CDR1 MNHEY, CDR2 SMNVEV (reference sequence). There are 14 residues in the CDR3. CDR3 sequence (DNA): TGTGCCAGCAGTTATATGGGGGGAAACACTGAAGCTTTCTTT. Amino acids: CASSYMGGNTEAFF.

The rearrangement uses TRBV30 and TRBJ1-1; no definite D call. The V gene's germline CDR1 is GTSNPN and CDR2 SVGIG (reference sequence). Trimming cost V 4 bases and J 3 bases, with 6 bases left between them. CDR3 length: 11 amino acids. The CDR3 loop reads CAWKGYTEAFF. The CDR3 nucleotides are TGTGCCTGGAAGGGATACACTGAAGCTTTCTTT.

The chain carries TRBV28 and TRBJ1-5; D gene uncertain. The CDR3 totals 14 residues. Trimming removed 3 bases at V and 2 bases at J, with 8 bases between. Germline V gene lookup returns CDR1 MDHEN and CDR2 SYDVKM. For the CDR3, the DNA is TGTGCCAGCAGTTTCGGTTGGGGCAATCAGCCCCAGCATTTT. Translating it yields CASSFGWGNQPQHF.

The rearrangement uses TRBV7-2 and TRBJ2-1, with TRBD2 matching over 8 bases. CDR3 size: 17 residues. Germline V gene lookup returns CDR1 SGHTA and CDR2 FQGNSA. The V and J ends lost 1 base and 9 bases, in that order; junction bases with no gene match: 14. The CDR3 protein is CASSLGVQRGFITEQFF. The CDR3 DNA reads TGTGCCAGCAGCTTAGGGGTCCAGCGGGGGTTTATCACTGAGCAGTTCTTC.

J is TRBJ2-1 and V is TRBV6-1; the D is unclear. This CDR3 contains 13 residues. V lost 5 bases and J lost 5, with 10 bases in between. CDR1 and CDR2 from the germline V gene are MNHNS and SASEGT. The CDR3 bases are TGTGCCAGCAGTCAACGGACGAACAATGAGCAGTTCTTC. This sequence encodes CASSQRTNNEQFF.

The gene calls are TRBV10-3 and TRBJ1-1, with unresolved D. The V end was cut by 5 bases, the J end by 3 bases, with 10 bases between. Germline values: CDR1 ENHRY, CDR2 SYGVKD. The CDR3 has 13 amino acids. CDR3 in amino acids: CAISRKEDTEAFF. CDR3 sequence (DNA): TGTGCCATCAGTAGAAAGGAGGACACTGAAGCTTTCTTT.